This TCR beta chain was captured by sequencing in a study of shared clonotypes between healthy human individuals. Study details: CD8 memory received one plate per donor, CD8 naive two, CD4 memory three and CD4 naive three. Study outcomes and limitations: Memory subsets had estimated richness that was generally smaller than that of naive subsets. Researchers sampled only blood; tissue repertoires likely differ.

In the original processing: From ImmunoSEQ came sequences covering only the junction and carrying no quality scores, so filtering differed. Measured with immunoSEQ multiplex PCR; TCRdb has only the in-frame clones, and not every one. Clonal size and the V and J genes are those of that table, whereas D and trimming came from the DNA. The data contain under 2.5 million clones, approximately 90% of them singletons. In the case of this clone: The target antigen is unknown.

The TCR sequence derives from a man between 18 and 35 years old in good health. Some clones in this sample may be carry-over from other donors' samples. Sequencing used naive CD4+ T cells from PBMCs. The sample's subset: CD45RA+ positively selected.

CDR3 nucleotides: TGCAGCGCCGTACAGGAGTCTGGAAACACCATATATTTT. It is translated as CSAVQESGNTIYF. The rearrangement uses TRBV29-1 and TRBJ1-3; tentatively, D is TRBD1 (5 bases). V was pared by 7 bases and J by 1 base, with 11 bases between. The CDR3 is 13 amino acids. Germline V gene sequence: CDR1 SQVTM, CDR2 ANQGSEA.